This record covers a single T cell receptor (beta chain). The specificity of this receptor is unknown. It has no much larger one-base neighbor in the sample; base qualities were not kept. Lymph node samples came from the axillary draining lymph nodes of breast cancer patients. This specimen belongs to a study of breast tumors, draining lymph nodes, adjacent tissues (dated by TCRdb to about 2016). The study in broad terms: In breast cancer patients, the study compared the TCR beta repertoires of tumor, adjacent nontumor tissue and axillary lymph nodes. In human breast cancer, the study set out to evaluate how tumor, surrounding tissue and draining lymph node repertoires relate to one another and whether T cells may move between these sites. Overall results and qualifications from the work: Tumor T-cell repertoires showed less diversity than lymph node repertoires and more diversity than nontumor tissue repertoires, and tumor T-cell repertoires showed preferential V and J gene usage. The study presented the conclusion that tumor T cells originate in lymph nodes as consistent with a hypothesis, not as something directly demonstrated. Tumor and nontumor tissue repertoires were found to be significantly more similar in luminal-like than in basal-like breast cancer. A scenario in which most tumor T cells derive from the lymph node and then expand within tumor tissue was judged to be consistent with the data.

The CDR3 runs 16 amino acids, cysteine and phenylalanine included. The CDR3 DNA has 48 bases and is translated from base 1. Looking up the germline V gene yields CDR1 KGHSH and CDR2 LQKENI. The germline V end is reduced by 2 bases and the J end by 4 bases; junction bases left unmatched: 8. These reads were obtained on an Illumina HiSeq 2000. Multiplex PCR amplification was used to build the TCR beta chain libraries. High-throughput sequencing was used to analyze the amplified TCR beta chain products. The public reads were reanalyzed by TCRdb: fastp trimming at Q25, MiXCR alignment, in-frame beta chains only. One record per CDR3 amino acid sequence lists the most common genes and DNA. The sample table records 290,000 or so distinct CDR3 sequences; about 33% of these occur just once. The ten largest clonotypes hold under 1.2% of the sample.

This clonotype originated in a female donor with breast cancer. Some clones in this sample may be carry-over from other donors' samples. Sequencing used axillary lymph node tissue. Rearrangement joined TRBV18 to TRBJ1-5; 7 of the junction bases match TRBD1. The CDR3 region reads CASSPDNSRGNQPQHF. The DNA sequence follows: TGTGCCAGCTCACCAGACAATTCCAGGGGGAATCAGCCCCAGCATTTT.